This T cell receptor beta chain was retrieved from a study of molecular identifiers for immune sequencing clone quantification. Study-wide results and limits: Single-cell amounts of spiked Jurkat TCR RNA were reportedly detectable among some 1 million naive cells.

Each CDR3 protein is one row after TCRdb ran MiXCR on the PCR reads. This sample carries under 800,000 distinct CDR3 sequences, about 25% of them seen once, and the ten largest clones take about 0.73%. CDR1 and CDR2 (germline): SGHTS, YDEGEE. J was trimmed by 6 bases and V by 3 bases; bases with no gene match: 8. This CDR3 contains 15 residues. This clonotype has more than one count but fewer than ten. Its matching antigen is unknown. The TCR comes from a human donor in good health. Some libraries in this study had Jurkat cell RNA spiked in. The sequenced sample was naive CD8+ T cells from blood, with Jurkat cell RNA spiked in. Documented subset: FACS-sorted CD8+CD4-CCR7+CD45RA+ naive T cells. The V call is TRBV5-8, the J call TRBJ2-3, with 9 positions matching TRBD1. The CDR3 is CASSYTLQGADTQYF. Here the CDR3 DNA reads TGTGCCAGCAGCTACACCTTACAGGGGGCTGATACGCAGTATTTT.